This T cell receptor beta chain is from a study of blood T cell repertoires in COVID-19. Across the whole study: There were acute and convalescent COVID-19 samples, and they came from the United States, Italy and Spain.

V was clipped by 1 base and J by 3 bases, with 12 bases between them. Germline CDR1 SEHNR, CDR2 FQNEAQ (reference sequence). The CDR3 contains 16 residues. This clone has only one observation. Assay used: immunoSEQ multiplex PCR; TCRdb lists only in-frame clones, some missing. This sample has about 140,000 clones, with less than 85% found just once. The chain carries TRBV7-9 and TRBJ1-4; D not certain. The receptor comes from an elderly woman in a cohort sampled during active or convalescent COVID-19. Sequenced material: peripheral blood. In DNA, the CDR3 is TGTGCCAGCAGCTTAGGGTTCTTACGAGCTAATGAAAAACTGTTTTTT. Translating gives CASSLGFLRANEKLFF.